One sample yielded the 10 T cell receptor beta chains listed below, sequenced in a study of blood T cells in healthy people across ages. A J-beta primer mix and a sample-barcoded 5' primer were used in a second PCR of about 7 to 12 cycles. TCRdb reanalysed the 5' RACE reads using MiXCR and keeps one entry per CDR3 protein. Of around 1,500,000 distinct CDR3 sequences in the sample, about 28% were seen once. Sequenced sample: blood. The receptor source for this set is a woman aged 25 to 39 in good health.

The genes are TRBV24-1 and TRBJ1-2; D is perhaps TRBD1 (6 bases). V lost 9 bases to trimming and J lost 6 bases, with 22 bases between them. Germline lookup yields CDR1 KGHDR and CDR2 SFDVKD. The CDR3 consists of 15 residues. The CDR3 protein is CATGVRFRGQHGYTF. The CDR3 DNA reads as TGTGCCACCGGTGTTAGGTTCCGGGGACAACATGGCTACACCTTC.

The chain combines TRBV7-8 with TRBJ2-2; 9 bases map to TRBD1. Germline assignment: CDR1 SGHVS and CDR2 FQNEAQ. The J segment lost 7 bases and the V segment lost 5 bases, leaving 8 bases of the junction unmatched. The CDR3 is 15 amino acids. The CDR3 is CASSLDRGSNGELFF. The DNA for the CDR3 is TGTGCCAGCAGCCTGGACAGGGGATCGAACGGGGAGCTGTTTTTT.

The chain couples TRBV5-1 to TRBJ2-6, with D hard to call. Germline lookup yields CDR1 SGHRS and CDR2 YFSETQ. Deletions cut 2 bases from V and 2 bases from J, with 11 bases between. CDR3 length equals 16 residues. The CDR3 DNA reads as TGCGCCAGCAGCTTCACCTTAGTCCCTGGGGCCAACGTCCTGACTTTC. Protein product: CASSFTLVPGANVLTF.

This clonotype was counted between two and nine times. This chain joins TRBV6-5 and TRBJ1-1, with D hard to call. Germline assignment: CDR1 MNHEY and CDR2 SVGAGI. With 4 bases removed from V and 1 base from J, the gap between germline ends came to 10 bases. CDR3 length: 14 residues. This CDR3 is CASSSPRGNTEAFF. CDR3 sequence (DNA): TGTGCCAGCAGTTCCCCTCGGGGGAACACTGAAGCTTTCTTT.

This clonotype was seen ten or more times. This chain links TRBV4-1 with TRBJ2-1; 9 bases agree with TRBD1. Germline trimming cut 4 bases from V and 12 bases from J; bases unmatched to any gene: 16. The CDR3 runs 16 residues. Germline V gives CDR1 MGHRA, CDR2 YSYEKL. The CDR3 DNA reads TGCGCCAGCAGCCCTCAGATCGGGACAGGGATTGACCGGCAGTTCTTC. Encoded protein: CASSPQIGTGIDRQFF.

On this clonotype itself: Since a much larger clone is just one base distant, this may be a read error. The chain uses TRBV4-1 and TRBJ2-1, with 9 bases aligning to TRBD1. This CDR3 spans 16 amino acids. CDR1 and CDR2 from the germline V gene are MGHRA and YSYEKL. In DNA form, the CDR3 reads TGCGCCGGCAGCCAGTCACAGGGGGCTTCCAACAATGAGCAGTTCTTC. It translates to CAGSQSQGASNNEQFF.

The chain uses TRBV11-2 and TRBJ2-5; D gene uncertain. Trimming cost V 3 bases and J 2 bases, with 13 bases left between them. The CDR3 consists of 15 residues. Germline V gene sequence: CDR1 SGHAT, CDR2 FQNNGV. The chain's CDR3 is CASSLGRQSQETQYF. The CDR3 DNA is TGTGCCAGCAGCTTGGGCCGGCAGAGTCAAGAGACCCAGTACTTC.

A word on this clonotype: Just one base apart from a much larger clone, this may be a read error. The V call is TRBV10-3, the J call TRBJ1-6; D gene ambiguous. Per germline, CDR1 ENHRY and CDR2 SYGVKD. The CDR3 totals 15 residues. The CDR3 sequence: CAVSEKSSYNSPLHF. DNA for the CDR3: TGTGCCGTCAGTGAGAAAAGCTCCTATAATTCACCCCTCCACTTT.

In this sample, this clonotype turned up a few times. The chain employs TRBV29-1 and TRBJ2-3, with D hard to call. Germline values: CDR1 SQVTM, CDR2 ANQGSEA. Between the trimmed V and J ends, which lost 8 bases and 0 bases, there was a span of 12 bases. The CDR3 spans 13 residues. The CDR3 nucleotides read TGCAGCACCGTAAGCTCTAGCACAGATACGCAGTATTTT. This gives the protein CSTVSSSTDTQYF.

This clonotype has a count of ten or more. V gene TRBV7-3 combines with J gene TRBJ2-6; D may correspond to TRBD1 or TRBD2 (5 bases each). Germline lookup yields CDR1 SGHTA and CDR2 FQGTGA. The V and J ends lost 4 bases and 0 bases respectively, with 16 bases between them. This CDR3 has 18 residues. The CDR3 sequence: CASSSRGTGSSGANVLTF. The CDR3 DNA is TGTGCCAGCAGCTCGCGAGGGACGGGAAGCTCTGGGGCCAACGTCCTGACTTTC.